This T cell receptor (beta chain) stems from a study of T cells in Graves' hyperthyroidism and ophthalmopathy. Study outcomes and limitations: Stable hyperthyroidism was told apart from ophthalmopathy by a model built on 13 V-J features.

About this clonotype itself: Its antigen is not known.

Amplified regions were TCR beta CDR3 sequences from RNA transcripts. A first-round RT-PCR of the TCR CDR3 used the HTBI primer set. TCRdb fed the multiplex PCR reads into MiXCR, producing one record per CDR3 protein. The table lists 650,000 to 850,000 distinct CDR3 sequences, roughly 20% of them singletons. The V gene's germline CDR1 is SNHLY and CDR2 FYNNEI. This CDR3 has 13 residues. The J segment lost 7 bases and the V segment lost 5 bases, leaving 5 bases of the junction unmatched. This receptor was obtained from a woman between 45 and 60 years old with Graves' hyperthyroidism that later progressed to Graves' ophthalmopathy. Sequenced sample: blood. This chain joins TRBV2 and TRBJ2-5; 9 positions match TRBD1. CDR3 region: CASSSGTGRTQYF. The CDR3 DNA reads as TGTGCCAGCAGTTCCGGGACAGGGCGGACCCAGTACTTC.